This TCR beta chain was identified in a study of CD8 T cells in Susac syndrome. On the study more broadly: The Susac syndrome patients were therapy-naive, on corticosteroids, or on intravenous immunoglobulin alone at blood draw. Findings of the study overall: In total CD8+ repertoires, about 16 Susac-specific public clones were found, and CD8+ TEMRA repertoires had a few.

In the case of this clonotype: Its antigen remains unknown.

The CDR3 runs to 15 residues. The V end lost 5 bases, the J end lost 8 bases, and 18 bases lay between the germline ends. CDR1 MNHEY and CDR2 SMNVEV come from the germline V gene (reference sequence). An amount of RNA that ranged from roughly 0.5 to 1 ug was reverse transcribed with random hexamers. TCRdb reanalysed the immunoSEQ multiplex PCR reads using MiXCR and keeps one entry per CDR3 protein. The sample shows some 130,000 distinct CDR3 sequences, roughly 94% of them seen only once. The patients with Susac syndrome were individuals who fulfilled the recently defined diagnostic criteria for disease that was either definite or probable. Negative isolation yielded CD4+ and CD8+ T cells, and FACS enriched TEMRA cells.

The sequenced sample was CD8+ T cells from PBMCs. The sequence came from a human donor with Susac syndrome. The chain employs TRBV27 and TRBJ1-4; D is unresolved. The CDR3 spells CASSRPRSFREKLFF. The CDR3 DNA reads TGTGCCAGCAGTCGCCCCAGGTCGTTTCGGGAAAAACTGTTTTTT.